This T cell receptor beta chain was identified in a study of T cells in Graves' hyperthyroidism and ophthalmopathy. About the study: Peripheral blood draws took place at initial diagnosis, ahead of any treatment.

Germline CDR1 MNHEY, CDR2 SVGEGT. V lost 4 bases to trimming and J lost 5 bases, with 11 bases between them. This CDR3 comprises 13 residues. Authors of the study amplified TCR beta CDR3 regions from RNA transcripts. Using the HTBI primer set, a first-round RT-PCR was run on the TCR CDR3. TCRdb ran MiXCR on the multiplex PCR reads and lists one entry per CDR3 protein. The table has approximately 360,000 distinct CDR3 sequences, approximately 14% seen once. The patients, who ranged from 18 to 65 in age, presented with newly diagnosed hyperthyroidism lasting under 2 months. Investigators excluded patients with uncontrolled infection, other autoimmune disease, pregnancy or lactation. This clonotype has at least ten counts.

This chain connects TRBV6-2 or TRBV6-3 to TRBJ2-5, with a weak D call TRBD2 (5 bases). Sequencing input: blood. The TCR sequence derives from a young woman with Graves' hyperthyroidism that later progressed to Graves' ophthalmopathy. The CDR3 loop reads CASSSTRLETQYF. As DNA, the CDR3 is TGTGCCAGCAGTTCAACTAGATTGGAGACCCAGTACTTC.